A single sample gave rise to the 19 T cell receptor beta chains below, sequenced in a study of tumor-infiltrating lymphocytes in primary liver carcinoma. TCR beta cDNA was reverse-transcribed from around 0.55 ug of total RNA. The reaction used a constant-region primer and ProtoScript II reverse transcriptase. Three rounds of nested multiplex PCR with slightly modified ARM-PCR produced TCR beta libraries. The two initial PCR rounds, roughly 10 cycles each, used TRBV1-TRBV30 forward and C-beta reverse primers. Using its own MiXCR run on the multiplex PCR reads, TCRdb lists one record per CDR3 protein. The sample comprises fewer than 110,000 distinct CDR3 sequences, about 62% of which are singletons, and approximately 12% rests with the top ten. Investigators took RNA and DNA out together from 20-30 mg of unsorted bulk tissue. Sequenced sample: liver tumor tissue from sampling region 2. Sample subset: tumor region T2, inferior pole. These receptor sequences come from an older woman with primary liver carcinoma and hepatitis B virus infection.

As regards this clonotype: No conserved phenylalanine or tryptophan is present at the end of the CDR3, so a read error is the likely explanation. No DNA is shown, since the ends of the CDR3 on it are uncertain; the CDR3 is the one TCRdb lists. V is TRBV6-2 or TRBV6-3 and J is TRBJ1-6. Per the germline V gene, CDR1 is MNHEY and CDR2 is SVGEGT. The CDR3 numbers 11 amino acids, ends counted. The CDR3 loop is CACRDNSPLHS.

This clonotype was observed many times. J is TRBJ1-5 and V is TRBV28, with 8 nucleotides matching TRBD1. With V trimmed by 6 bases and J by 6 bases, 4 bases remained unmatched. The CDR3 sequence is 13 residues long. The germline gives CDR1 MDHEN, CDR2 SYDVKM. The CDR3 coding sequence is TGTGCCAGCAGGACGGGACAGGTTCAGCCCCAGCATTTT. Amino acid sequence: CASRTGQVQPQHF.

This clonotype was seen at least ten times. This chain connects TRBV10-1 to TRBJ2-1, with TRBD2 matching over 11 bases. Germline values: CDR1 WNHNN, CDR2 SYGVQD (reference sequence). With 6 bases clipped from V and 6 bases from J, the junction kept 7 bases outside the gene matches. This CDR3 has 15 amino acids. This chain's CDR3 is CASSRPSGRTNEQFF. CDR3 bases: TGCGCCAGCAGCCGGCCTAGCGGGAGGACCAATGAGCAGTTCTTC.

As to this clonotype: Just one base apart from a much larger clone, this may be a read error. CDR3 nucleotides: TGCGCCAGCAACCAAGTAACCGGGACGGACTACTCTGGGGCCAACGTCCTGACTTTC. Its protein is CASNQVTGTDYSGANVLTF. This sequence joins TRBV4-1 and TRBJ2-6; tentative D call: TRBD2 (6 bases). The CDR3 has 19 residues. Per germline, CDR1 MGHRA and CDR2 YSYEKL.

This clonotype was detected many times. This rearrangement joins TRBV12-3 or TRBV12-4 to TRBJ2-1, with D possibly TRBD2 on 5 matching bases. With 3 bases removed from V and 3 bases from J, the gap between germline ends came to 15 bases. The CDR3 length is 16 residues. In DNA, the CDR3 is TGTGCCAGCAGTTTCGCGAGGAGCGGAGGCTACAATGAGCAGTTCTTC. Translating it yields CASSFARSGGYNEQFF.

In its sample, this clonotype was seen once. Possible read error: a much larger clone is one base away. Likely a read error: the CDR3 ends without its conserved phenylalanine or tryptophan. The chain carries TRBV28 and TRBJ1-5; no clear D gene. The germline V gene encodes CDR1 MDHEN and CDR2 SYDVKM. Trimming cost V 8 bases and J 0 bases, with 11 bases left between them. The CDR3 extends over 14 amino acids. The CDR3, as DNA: TGTGCCAGCGCCGGGCAATATAGCAATCAGCCCCAGCATTAT. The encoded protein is CASAGQYSNQPQHY.

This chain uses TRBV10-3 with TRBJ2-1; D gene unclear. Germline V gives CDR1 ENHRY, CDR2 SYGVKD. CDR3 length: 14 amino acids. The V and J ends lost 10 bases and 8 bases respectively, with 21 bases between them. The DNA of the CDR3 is TGTGCCACCAATGATACGGGTGATTACGATGAGCAGTTCTTC. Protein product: CATNDTGDYDEQFF.

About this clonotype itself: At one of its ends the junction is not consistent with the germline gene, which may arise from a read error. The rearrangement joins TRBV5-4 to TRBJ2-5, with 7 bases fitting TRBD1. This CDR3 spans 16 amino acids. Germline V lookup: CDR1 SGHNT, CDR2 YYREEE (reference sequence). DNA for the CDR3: TGCGCCAGCAGCCCGGGACAGACACCTTCAAGGGATACCCAGTACTTC. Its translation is CASSPGQTPSRDTQYF.

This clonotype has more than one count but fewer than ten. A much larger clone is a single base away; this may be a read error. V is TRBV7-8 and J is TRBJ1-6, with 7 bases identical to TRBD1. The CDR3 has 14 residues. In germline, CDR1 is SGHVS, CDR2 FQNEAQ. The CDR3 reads CAGSLRTGDSPLHF. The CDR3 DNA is TGTGCCGGCAGCCTACGGACAGGAGATTCACCCCTCCACTTT.

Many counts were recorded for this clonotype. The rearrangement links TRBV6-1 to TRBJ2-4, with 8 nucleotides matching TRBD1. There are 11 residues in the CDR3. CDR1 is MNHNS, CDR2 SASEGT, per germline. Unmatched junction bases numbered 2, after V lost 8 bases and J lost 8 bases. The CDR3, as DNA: TGTGCCAGCCACAGGGGGGACATTCAGTACTTC. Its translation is CASHRGDIQYF.

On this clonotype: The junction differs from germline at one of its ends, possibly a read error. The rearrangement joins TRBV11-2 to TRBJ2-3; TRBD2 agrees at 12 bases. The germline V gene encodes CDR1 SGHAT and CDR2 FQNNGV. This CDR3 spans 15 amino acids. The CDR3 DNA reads TGTGCCAGTAGCGTCACGACTAGCGGGAGTGATAGGCAGTATTTT. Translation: CASSVTTSGSDRQYF.

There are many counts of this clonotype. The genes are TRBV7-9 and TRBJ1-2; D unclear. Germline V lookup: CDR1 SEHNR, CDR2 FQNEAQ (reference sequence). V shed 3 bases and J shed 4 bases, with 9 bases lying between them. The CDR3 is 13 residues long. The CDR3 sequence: CASSFSGGYGYTF. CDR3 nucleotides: TGTGCCAGCAGCTTCAGCGGCGGCTATGGCTACACCTTC.

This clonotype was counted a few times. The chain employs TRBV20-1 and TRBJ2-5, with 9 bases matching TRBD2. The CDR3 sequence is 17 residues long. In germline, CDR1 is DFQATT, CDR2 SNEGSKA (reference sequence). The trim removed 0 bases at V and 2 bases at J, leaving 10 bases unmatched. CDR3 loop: CSARDVRASGNQETQYF. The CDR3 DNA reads TGCAGTGCTAGAGATGTGCGCGCTAGCGGGAATCAAGAGACCCAGTACTTC.

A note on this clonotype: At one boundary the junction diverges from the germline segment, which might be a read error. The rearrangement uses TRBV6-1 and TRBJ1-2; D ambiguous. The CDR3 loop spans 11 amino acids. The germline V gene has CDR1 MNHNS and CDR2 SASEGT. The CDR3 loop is CTSGWPYGYTF. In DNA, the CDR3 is TGTACCAGCGGTTGGCCCTATGGCTACACGTTC.

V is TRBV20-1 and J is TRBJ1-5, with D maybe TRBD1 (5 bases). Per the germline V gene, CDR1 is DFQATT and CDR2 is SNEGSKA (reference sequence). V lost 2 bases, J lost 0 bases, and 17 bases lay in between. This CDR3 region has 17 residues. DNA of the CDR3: TGCAGTGCTAGACTAAACCGGGACGGCTATAGCAATCAGCCCCAGCATTTT. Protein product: CSARLNRDGYSNQPQHF.

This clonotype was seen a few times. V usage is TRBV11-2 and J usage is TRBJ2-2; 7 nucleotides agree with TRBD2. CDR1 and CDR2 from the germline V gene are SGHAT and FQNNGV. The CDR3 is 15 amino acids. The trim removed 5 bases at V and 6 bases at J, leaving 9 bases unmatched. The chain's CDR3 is CASSPLRLASGELFF. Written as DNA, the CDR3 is TGTGCCAGCAGCCCCCTCCGACTAGCTTCCGGGGAGCTGTTTTTT.

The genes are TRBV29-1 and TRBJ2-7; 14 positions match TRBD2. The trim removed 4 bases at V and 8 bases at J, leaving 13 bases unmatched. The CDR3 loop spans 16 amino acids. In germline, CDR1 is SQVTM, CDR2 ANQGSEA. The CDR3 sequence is CSVAGLAGVSAFKQYF. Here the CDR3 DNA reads TGCAGCGTTGCGGGACTAGCGGGAGTGAGTGCCTTCAAGCAGTACTTC.

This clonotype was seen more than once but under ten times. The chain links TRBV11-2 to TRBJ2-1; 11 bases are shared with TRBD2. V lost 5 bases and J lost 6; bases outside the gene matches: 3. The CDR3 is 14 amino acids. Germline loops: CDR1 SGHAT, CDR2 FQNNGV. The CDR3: CASSLTSGTNEQFF. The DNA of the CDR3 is TGTGCCAGCAGCCTGACTAGCGGGACCAATGAGCAGTTCTTC.

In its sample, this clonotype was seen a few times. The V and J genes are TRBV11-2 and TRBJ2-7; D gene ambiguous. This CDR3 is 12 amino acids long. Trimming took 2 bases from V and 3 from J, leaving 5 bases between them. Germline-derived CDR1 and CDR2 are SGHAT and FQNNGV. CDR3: CASSLCIYEQYF. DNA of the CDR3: TGTGCCAGCAGCTTATGTATCTACGAGCAGTACTTC.